The T cell receptor (beta chain) under discussion was sequenced for a study of blood T cell repertoires in COVID-19. About the study: COVID-19 samples, acute and convalescent, were from the United States, Italy and Spain. PBMCs, B-cell-depleted T cells, or T cells were the source of the cDNA or gDNA that made up the material.

Per the study methods: Quantification of nucleated cells was approximated via reference gene primer amplification. TCRdb's table, derived via immunoSEQ multiplex PCR, lists solely in-frame clones and lacks some. V, J and clone size derive from that table, while D and trimming were established from the DNA sequence. The table has about 81,000 clones, roughly four fifths seen once. The V and J ends lost 5 bases and 6 bases respectively, with 18 bases between them. Germline assignment: CDR1 MNHEY and CDR2 SVGAGI. The CDR3 contains 15 residues. This clone was observed once. This sequence was found in a human donor in a cohort sampled during active COVID-19. Sequencing used peripheral blood. This sequence joins TRBV6-5 and TRBJ2-3; TRBD2 might be the D (6 bases). CDR3 in DNA: TGTGCCAGCAGTCCCGGGGGTCGCCTTAGGGATACGCAGTATTTT. Its protein is CASSPGGRLRDTQYF.